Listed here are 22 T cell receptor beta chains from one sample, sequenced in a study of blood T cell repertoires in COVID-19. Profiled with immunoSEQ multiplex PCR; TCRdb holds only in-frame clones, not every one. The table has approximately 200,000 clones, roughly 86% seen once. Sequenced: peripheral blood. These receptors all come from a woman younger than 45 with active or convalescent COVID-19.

CDR3 sequence: CASSPLEYNEQFF. CDR3 coding DNA: TGTGCCAGCAGCCCACTAGAGTACAATGAGCAGTTCTTC. The V gene is TRBV4-2, the J gene TRBJ2-1; TRBD2 might be the D (5 bases). CDR3 length: 13 amino acids. V lost 4 bases and J lost 4, with 8 bases in between. Germline V gene lookup returns CDR1 LGHNA and CDR2 YNFKEQ.

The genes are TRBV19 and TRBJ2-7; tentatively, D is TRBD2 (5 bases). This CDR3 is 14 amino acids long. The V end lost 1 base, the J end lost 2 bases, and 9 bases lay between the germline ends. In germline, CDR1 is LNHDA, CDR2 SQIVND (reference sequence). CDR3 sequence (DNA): TGTGCCAGTAGTATAGGCCGGGATGCCTACGAGCAGTACTTC. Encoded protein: CASSIGRDAYEQYF.

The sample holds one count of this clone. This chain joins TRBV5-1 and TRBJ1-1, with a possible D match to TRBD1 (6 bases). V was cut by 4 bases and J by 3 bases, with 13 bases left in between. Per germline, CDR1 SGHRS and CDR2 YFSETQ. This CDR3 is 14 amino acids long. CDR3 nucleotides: TGCGCCAGCAGCAAGGGGGTAAGGGACACTGAAGCTTTCTTT. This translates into CASSKGVRDTEAFF.

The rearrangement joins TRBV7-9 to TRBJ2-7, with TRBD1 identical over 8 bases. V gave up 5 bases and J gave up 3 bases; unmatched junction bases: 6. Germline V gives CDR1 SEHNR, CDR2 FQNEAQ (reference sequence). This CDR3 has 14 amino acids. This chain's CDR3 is CASSQPGQVYEQYF. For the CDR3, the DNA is TGTGCCAGCAGCCAACCGGGACAGGTCTACGAGCAGTACTTC. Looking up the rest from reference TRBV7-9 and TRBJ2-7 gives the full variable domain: DTGVSQNPRHKITKRGQNVTFRCDPISEHNRLYWYRQTLGQGPEFLTYFQNEAQLEKSRLLSDRFSAERPKGSFSTLEIQRTEQGDSAMYLCASSQPGQVYEQYFGPGTRLTVT.

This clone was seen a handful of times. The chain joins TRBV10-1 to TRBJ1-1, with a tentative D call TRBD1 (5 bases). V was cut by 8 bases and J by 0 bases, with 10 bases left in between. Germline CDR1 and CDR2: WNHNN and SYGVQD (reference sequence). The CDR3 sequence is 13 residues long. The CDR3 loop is CASDEDMNTEAFF. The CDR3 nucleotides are TGCGCCAGCGACGAGGACATGAACACTGAAGCTTTCTTT.

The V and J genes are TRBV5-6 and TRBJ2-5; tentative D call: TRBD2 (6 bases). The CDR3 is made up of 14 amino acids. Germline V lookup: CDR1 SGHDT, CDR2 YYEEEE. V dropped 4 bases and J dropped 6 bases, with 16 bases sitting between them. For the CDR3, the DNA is TGTGCCAGCAGCCCGCGGGGCCCACGACAGACCCAGTACTTC. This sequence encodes CASSPRGPRQTQYF.

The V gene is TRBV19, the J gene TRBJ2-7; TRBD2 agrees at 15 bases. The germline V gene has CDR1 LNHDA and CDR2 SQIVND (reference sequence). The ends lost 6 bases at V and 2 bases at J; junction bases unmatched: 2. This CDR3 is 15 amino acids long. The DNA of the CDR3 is TGTGCCAGTAGGGGACTAGCGGGGGGTGCCTACGAGCAGTACTTC. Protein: CASRGLAGGAYEQYF.

CDR3 sequence: CASEGVGELFF. The CDR3 region has the DNA TGTGCCAGCGAGGGGGTCGGGGAGCTGTTTTTT. The rearrangement uses TRBV6-6 and TRBJ2-2; maybe TRBD1 (6 bases). CDR3 length: 11 amino acids. The V gene's germline CDR1 is MNHNY and CDR2 SVGAGI (reference sequence). With 8 bases removed from V and 7 bases from J, the gap between germline ends came to 8 bases.

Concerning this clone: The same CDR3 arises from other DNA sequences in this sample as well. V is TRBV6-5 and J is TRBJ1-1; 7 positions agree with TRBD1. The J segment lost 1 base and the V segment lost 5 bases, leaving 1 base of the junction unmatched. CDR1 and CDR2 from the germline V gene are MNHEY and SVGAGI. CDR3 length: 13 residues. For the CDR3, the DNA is TGTGCCAGCAGTAGACAGGGGAACACTGAAGCTTTCTTT. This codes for CASSRQGNTEAFF.

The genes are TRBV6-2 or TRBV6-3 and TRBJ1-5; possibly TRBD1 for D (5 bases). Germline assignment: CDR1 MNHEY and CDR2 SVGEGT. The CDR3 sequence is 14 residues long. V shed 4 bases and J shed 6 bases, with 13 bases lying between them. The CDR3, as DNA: TGTGCCAGCAGTTTAGGGGCAGAAGGTCAGCCCCAGCATTTT. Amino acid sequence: CASSLGAEGQPQHF.

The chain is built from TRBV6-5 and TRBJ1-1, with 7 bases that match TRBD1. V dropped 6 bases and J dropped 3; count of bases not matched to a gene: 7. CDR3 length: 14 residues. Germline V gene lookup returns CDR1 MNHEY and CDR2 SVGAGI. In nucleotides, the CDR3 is TGTGCCAGCAGGGTGAGGGGGCATTACACTGAAGCTTTCTTT. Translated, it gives CASRVRGHYTEAFF.

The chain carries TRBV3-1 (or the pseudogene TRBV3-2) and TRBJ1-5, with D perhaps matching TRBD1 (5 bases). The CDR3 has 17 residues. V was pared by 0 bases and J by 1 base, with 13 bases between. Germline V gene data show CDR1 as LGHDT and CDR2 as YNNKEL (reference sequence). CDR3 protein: CASSQDLGGRSNQPQHF. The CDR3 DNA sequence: TGTGCCAGCAGCCAAGATTTGGGGGGGAGAAGCAATCAGCCCCAGCATTTT.

CDR3 residues: CASSLSANYGYTF. The CDR3 DNA reads as TGTGCCAGCAGTTTGTCAGCTAACTATGGCTACACCTTC. The rearrangement links TRBV12-3 or TRBV12-4 to TRBJ1-2, with D unclear. V lost 3 bases to trimming and J lost 0 bases, with 5 bases between them. CDR3 length equals 13 residues.

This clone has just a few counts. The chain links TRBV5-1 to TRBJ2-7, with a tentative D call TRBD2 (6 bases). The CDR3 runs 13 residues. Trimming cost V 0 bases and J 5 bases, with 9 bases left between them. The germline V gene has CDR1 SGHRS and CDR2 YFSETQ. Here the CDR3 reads CASSLGWGDEQYF. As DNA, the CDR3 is TGCGCCAGCAGCTTGGGTTGGGGGGACGAGCAGTACTTC.

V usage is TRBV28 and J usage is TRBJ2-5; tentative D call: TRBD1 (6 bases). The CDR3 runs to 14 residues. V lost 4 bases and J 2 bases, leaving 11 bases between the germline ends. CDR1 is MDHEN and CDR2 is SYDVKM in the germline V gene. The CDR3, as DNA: TGTGCCAGCAGTTCTATGAGGGGGCAAGAGACCCAGTACTTC. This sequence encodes CASSSMRGQETQYF.

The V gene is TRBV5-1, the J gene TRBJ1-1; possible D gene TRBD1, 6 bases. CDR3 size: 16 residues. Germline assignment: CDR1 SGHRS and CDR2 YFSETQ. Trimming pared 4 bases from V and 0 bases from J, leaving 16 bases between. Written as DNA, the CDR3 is TGCGCCAGCAGCCCCGGACAGATCCGAGTGAACACTGAAGCTTTCTTT. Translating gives CASSPGQIRVNTEAFF.

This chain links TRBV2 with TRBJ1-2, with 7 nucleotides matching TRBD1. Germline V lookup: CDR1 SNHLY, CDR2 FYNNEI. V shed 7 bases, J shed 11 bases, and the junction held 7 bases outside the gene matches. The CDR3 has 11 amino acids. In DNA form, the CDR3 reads TGTGCCAGCAAGGGACAGACACTGTACACCTTC. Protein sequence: CASKGQTLYTF.

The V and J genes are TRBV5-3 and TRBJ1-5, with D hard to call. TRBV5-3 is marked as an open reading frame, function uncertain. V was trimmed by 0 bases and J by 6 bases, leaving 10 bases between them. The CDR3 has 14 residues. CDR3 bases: TGTGCCAGAAGCTTGGGATTGGGGAGTCAGCCCCAGCATTTT. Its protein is CARSLGLGSQPQHF.

CDR3: CASSDSAAGTGELFF. The CDR3 region has the DNA TGTGCCAGCAGTGACTCCGCCGCAGGTACCGGGGAGCTGTTTTTT. V is TRBV6-4 and J is TRBJ2-2; D gene unclear. CDR3 size: 15 residues. Per germline, CDR1 MRHNA and CDR2 SNTAGT. Trimming removed 0 bases from V and 5 bases from J, with 10 bases in between.

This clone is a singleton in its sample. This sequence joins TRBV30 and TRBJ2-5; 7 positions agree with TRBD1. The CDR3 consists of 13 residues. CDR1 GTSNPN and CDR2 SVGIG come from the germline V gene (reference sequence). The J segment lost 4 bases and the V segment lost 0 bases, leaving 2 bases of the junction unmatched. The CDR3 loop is CAWSVWTGETQYF. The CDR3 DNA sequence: TGTGCCTGGAGTGTATGGACAGGAGAGACCCAGTACTTC.

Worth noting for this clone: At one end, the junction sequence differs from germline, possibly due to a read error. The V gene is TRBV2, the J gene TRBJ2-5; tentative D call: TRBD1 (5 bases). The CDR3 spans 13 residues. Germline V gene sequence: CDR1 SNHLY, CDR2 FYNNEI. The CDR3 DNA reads TGTGCCAGCAGAGAAGAAGTAAGGGGGACCCAGTACTTC. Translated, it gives CASREEVRGTQYF.

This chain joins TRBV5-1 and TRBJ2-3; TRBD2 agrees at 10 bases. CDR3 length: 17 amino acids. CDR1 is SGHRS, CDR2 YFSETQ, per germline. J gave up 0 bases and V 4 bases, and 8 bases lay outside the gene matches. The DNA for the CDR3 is TGCGCCAGCAGCGAATTACTAGCGGGGCCAAGCACAGATACGCAGTATTTT. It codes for CASSELLAGPSTDTQYF.